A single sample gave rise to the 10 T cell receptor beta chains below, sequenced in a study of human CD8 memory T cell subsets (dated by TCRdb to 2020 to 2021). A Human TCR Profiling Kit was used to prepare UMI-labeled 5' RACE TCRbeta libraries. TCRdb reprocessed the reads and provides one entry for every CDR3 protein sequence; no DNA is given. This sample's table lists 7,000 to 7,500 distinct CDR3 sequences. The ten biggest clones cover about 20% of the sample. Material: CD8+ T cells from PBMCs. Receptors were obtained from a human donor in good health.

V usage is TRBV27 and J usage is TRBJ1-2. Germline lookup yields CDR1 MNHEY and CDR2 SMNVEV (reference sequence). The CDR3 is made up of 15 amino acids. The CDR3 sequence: CASSPKTAANYGYTF.

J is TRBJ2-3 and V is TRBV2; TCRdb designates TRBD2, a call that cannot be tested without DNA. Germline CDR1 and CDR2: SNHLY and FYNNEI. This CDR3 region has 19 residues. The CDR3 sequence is CASTAPGTSGTSSTDTQYF.

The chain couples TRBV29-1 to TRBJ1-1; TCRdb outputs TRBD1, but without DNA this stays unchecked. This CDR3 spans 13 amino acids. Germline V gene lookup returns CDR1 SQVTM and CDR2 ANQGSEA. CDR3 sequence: CSVPGGDRAEAFF. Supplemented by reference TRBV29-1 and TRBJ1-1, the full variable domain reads SAVISQKPSRDICQRGTSLTIQCQVDSQVTMMFWYRQQPGQSLTLIATANQGSEATYESGFVIDKFPISRPNLTFSTLTVSNMSPEDSSIYLCSVPGGDRAEAFFGQGTRLTVV.

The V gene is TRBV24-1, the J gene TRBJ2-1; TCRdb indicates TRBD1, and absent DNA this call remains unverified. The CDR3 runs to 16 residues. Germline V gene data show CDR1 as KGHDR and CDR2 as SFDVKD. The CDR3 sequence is CATSPSGQGRSYEQFF.

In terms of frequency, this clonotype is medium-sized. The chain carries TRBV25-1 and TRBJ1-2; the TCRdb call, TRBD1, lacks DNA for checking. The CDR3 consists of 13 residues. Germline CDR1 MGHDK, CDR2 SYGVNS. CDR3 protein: CASSEYGPGGYTF.

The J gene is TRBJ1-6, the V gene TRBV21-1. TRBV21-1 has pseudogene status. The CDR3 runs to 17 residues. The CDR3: CASSKFAGGASNSPLHF.

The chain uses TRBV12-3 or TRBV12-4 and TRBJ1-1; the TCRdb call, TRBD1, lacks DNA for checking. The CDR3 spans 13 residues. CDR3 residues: CASSLRGGAEAFF.

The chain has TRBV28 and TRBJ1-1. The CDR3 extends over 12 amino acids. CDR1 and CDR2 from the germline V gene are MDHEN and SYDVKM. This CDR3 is CASSFLETEAFF.

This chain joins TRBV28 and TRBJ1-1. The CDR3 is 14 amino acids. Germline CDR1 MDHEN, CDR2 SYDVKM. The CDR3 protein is CASSLGRRNTEAFF.

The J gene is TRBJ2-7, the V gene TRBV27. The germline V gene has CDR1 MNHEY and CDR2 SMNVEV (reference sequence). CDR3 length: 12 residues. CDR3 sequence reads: CASSGNLYEQYF.